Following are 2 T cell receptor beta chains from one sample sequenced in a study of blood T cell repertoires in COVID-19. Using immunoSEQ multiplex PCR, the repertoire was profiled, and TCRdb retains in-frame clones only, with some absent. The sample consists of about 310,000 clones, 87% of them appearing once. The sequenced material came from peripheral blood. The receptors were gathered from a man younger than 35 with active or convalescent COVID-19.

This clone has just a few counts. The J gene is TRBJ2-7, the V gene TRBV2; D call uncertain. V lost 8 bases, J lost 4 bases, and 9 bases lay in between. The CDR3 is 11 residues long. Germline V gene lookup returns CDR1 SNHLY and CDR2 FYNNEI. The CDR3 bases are TGTGCCAGCTCAGTACAATACGAGCAGTACTTC. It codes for CASSVQYEQYF.

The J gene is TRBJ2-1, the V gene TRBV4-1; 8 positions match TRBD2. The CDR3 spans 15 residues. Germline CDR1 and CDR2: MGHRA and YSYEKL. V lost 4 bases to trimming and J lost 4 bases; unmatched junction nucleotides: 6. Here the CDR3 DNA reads TGCGCCAGCAGCCGGGTAGCGGGGACATACAATGAGCAGTTCTTC. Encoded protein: CASSRVAGTYNEQFF.